This T cell receptor beta chain emerged from a study of CD8+ T cells in alopecia areata. Across the whole study: It was 6 to 18 months of tofacitinib, and then there were 6 months off drug.

As to this clone: The antigen remains unidentified.

Study results and limitations: In patients, TCRs were shared less clearly than in mice, and HLA may possibly be involved. Relative to normal scalp, lesional scalp, especially alopecia totalis/universalis, showed higher clonality. Among the cells sequenced in scalp samples are also the resident alphabeta T cells of normal skin.

Trimming stripped 7 bases from V and 0 bases from J, with 7 bases between. From germline, CDR1 is SEHNR and CDR2 FQNEAQ (reference sequence). This CDR3 contains 13 residues. As the sequencing template, cDNA was produced by extracting RNA and reverse transcribing it. The data were produced by immunoSEQ multiplex PCR, yet TCRdb's version contains in-frame clones alone and is incomplete. The sample records about 150,000 clones, 40% to 60% being singletons. The sample here was CD8+ T cells sorted from blood, taken at week 0. The TCR originated in a human donor with alopecia areata. The chain employs TRBV7-9 and TRBJ2-1; D remains unclear. CDR3 sequence: CASIEYSYNEQFF. CDR3 coding DNA: TGTGCCAGCATCGAATACTCCTACAATGAGCAGTTCTTC. The full variable domain, completed using reference TRBV7-9 and TRBJ2-1, is DTGVSQNPRHKITKRGQNVTFRCDPISEHNRLYWYRQTLGQGPEFLTYFQNEAQLEKSRLLSDRFSAERPKGSFSTLEIQRTEQGDSAMYLCASIEYSYNEQFFGPGTRLTVL.